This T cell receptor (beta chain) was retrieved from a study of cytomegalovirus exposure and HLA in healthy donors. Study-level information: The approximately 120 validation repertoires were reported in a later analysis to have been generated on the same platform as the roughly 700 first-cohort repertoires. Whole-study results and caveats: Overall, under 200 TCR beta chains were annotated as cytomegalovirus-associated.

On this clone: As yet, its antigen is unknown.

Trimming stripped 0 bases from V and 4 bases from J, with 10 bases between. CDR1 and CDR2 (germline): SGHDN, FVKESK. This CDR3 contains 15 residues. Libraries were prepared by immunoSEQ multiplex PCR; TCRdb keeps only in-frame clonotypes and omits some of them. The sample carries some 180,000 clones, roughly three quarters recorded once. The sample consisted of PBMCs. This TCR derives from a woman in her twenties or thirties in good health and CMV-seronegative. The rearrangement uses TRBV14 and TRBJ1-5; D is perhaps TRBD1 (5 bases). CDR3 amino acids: CASSQDPTENQPQHF. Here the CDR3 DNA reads TGTGCCAGCAGCCAAGACCCGACAGAGAATCAGCCCCAGCATTTT.